The clone carrying this T cell receptor beta chain was detected only once. No antigen is known for it. The data stem from a study of OX40 agonist ivuxolimab in advanced cancers. Study observations and caveats: Partial responders at 0.1-3.0 mg/kg had among the lowest clonal expansion.

Produced via immunoSEQ multiplex PCR; TCRdb's table is partial and in-frame only. Found here are roughly 16,000 clones, around four fifths of them singletons; the top ten hold about an eighth. The CDR3 has 14 amino acids. Trimming removed 5 bases at V and 5 bases at J, with 12 bases between. Germline V gene lookup returns CDR1 WNHNN and CDR2 SYGVQD (reference sequence). The specimen was CD4+ or CD8+ T cells sorted from blood, collected in a trial of the OX40 agonist ivuxolimab. The clonotype was recovered from an adult with an advanced solid tumor such as melanoma, head and neck, liver or kidney cancer. The chain uses TRBV10-1 and TRBJ1-4; possibly TRBD1 for D (5 bases). The CDR3: CASSPGQKNEKLFF. As DNA, the CDR3 is TGCGCCAGCAGTCCGGGGCAGAAGAATGAAAAACTGTTTTTT.